What follows are 32 T cell receptor beta chains derived from one specimen sequenced in a study of graft-versus-host responses after intestinal transplantation. Libraries were prepared by immunoSEQ multiplex PCR; TCRdb keeps only in-frame clonotypes and omits some of them. The sample yields about 97,000 clones, approximately 90% seen once. Sequenced here: PBMCs, sampled roughly 68 weeks after intestinal transplant. The receptor source for this set is a human patient who received an intestinal transplant, so some T cells may come from the graft donor.

This clone was counted between two and nine times. The chain uses TRBV21-1 and TRBJ1-1. TRBV21-1 is a pseudogene. The CDR3 spans 15 residues. The chain's CDR3 is CASSLPGPQNTEAFF. The CDR3 DNA sequence: TGTGCCAGCTCGCTCCCGGGACCCCAGAACACTGAAGCTTTCTTT.

This chain uses TRBV18 with TRBJ2-1, with TRBD2 matching over 15 bases. Trimming cost V 8 bases and J 5 bases; bases outside gene matches: 4. The CDR3 is 15 amino acids. Germline CDR1 is KGHSH and CDR2 is LQKENI. The CDR3 sequence is CASTGLAGGHNEQFF. The CDR3 nucleotides read TGTGCCAGCACGGGACTAGCGGGGGGACACAATGAGCAGTTCTTC.

This clone was counted a few times. The V and J genes are TRBV10-3 and TRBJ1-2; D not certain. Trimming took off 2 bases at V and 5 bases at J, with 15 bases between the two ends. The V gene's germline CDR1 is ENHRY and CDR2 SYGVKD. The CDR3 runs to 15 residues. This CDR3 is CAISEPTWESYGYTF. The CDR3 DNA sequence: TGTGCCATCAGTGAGCCGACATGGGAGAGTTATGGCTACACCTTC.

This sequence joins TRBV5-1 and TRBJ2-7, with D perhaps TRBD2 (5 bases). Deletions cut 2 bases from V and 2 bases from J, with 14 bases between. Germline CDR1 and CDR2: SGHRS and YFSETQ. This CDR3 is built from 15 residues. CDR3 coding DNA: TGCGCCAGCAGCTTCTTGGACTCCGAGGCCTACGAGCAGTACTTC. Encoded protein: CASSFLDSEAYEQYF.

CDR3 region: CASSRTDRGVLETQYF. CDR3 bases: TGTGCCAGCAGCCGAACGGACAGGGGGGTTTTAGAGACCCAGTACTTC. The chain is built from TRBV4-2 and TRBJ2-5; TRBD1 matches 10 bases. The germline V gene has CDR1 LGHNA and CDR2 YNFKEQ. Trimming at V came to 4 bases and at J to 4 bases, leaving 9 bases not matched to a gene. CDR3 length: 16 residues.

The chain has TRBV5-5 and TRBJ2-3; 7 bases align to TRBD1. CDR3 length equals 16 residues. J lost 0 bases, V lost 3 bases, and 7 bases had no gene match. Germline CDR1 reads SGHKS; CDR2 reads YYEKEE (reference sequence). CDR3 coding DNA: TGTGCCAGCAGCTCTGAAGCAGGGGGAAGCACAGATACGCAGTATTTT. This encodes CASSSEAGGSTDTQYF.

The genes are TRBV2 and TRBJ1-2; D unresolved. CDR1 SNHLY and CDR2 FYNNEI come from the germline V gene. V lost 0 bases and J 6 bases, leaving 11 bases between the germline ends. CDR3 length: 14 residues. This CDR3 is CASSEARTGHGYTF. CDR3 bases: TGTGCCAGCAGTGAAGCCCGCACCGGGCATGGCTACACCTTC.

This clone was picked up one time. V gene TRBV11-2 combines with J gene TRBJ2-2; TRBD2 aligns across 16 bases. The germline V gene encodes CDR1 SGHAT and CDR2 FQNNGV. This CDR3 has 17 amino acids. The junction had 9 bases not matched to a gene; V was cut back by 7 bases and J by 7 bases. The CDR3 DNA reads as TGTGCCAGCAACCCGGGACTAGCGGGGGGGCTTGTCGGGGAGCTGTTTTTT. Translating gives CASNPGLAGGLVGELFF.

The chain joins TRBV28 to TRBJ2-1; 11 bases map to TRBD1. In germline, CDR1 is MDHEN, CDR2 SYDVKM. The CDR3 spans 15 residues. J lost 8 bases, V lost 4 bases, and 7 bases had no gene match. This CDR3 is CASSWTGGWVHEQFF. CDR3 nucleotide sequence: TGTGCCAGCAGTTGGACAGGGGGCTGGGTCCATGAGCAGTTCTTC.

V is TRBV6-1 and J is TRBJ1-5, with unresolved D. From germline, CDR1 is MNHNS and CDR2 SASEGT. The length of the CDR3 is 11 residues. V was clipped by 4 bases and J by 5 bases, with 3 bases between them. CDR3 region: CASSGDQPQHF. The CDR3, as DNA: TGTGCCAGCAGTGGGGATCAGCCCCAGCATTTT.

Comments on this clone: The junction differs from germline at one of its ends, possibly a read error. The rearrangement joins TRBV29-1 to TRBJ1-1; TRBD1 matches 11 bases. The CDR3 contains 13 residues. Germline CDR1 reads SQVTM; CDR2 reads ANQGSEA. CDR3 amino acids: CSVEGTGGTEAFF. In DNA, the CDR3 is TGCAGCGTGGAAGGGACAGGGGGCACTGAAGCTTTCTTT. Drawing the rest from reference TRBV29-1 and TRBJ1-1, the complete variable domain is SAVISQKPSRDICQRGTSLTIQCQVDSQVTMMFWYRQQPGQSLTLIATANQGSEATYESGFVIDKFPISRPNLTFSTLTVSNMSPEDSSIYLCSVEGTGGTEAFFGQGTRLTVV.

V gene TRBV6-5 combines with J gene TRBJ1-2; tentative D call: TRBD1 (5 bases). Trimming shortened V by 3 bases and J by 3 bases, and 14 bases separated the two germline ends. This CDR3 is 15 amino acids long. Per the germline V gene, CDR1 is MNHEY and CDR2 is SVGAGI. Here the CDR3 reads CASSYEGRAYYGYTF. CDR3 sequence (DNA): TGTGCCAGCAGTTATGAGGGCAGGGCGTACTATGGCTACACCTTC.

A note on this clone: One end of the junction varies from germline; a read error may be responsible. This chain joins TRBV29-1 and TRBJ2-7, with 7 bases that match TRBD1. The CDR3 contains 13 residues. The germline V gene has CDR1 SQVTM and CDR2 ANQGSEA. DNA of the CDR3: TGCAGCGTGGAAGGACAGGCCCCATACGAGCAGTACTTC. Amino acid sequence: CSVEGQAPYEQYF.

This chain uses TRBV7-3 with TRBJ1-1; D ambiguous. There are 13 residues in the CDR3. The V gene lost 5 bases and the J gene lost 1 base, with 8 bases spanning the gap. CDR1 and CDR2 (germline): SGHTA, FQGTGA. CDR3: CASSIRENTEAFF. The CDR3 bases are TGTGCCAGCAGCATAAGAGAGAACACTGAAGCTTTCTTT.

CDR3 amino acids: CASSQYGDTQYF. For the CDR3, the DNA is TGCGCCAGCAGTCAATACGGAGATACGCAGTATTTT. The chain combines TRBV10-1 with TRBJ2-3; D gene uncertain. CDR1 and CDR2 from the germline V gene are WNHNN and SYGVQD (reference sequence). The CDR3 length is 12 residues. Trimming pared 5 bases from V and 5 bases from J, leaving 8 bases between.

The chain uses TRBV29-1 and TRBJ2-7; no firm D call. Germline V CDR1 and CDR2: SQVTM, ANQGSEA. V shed 5 bases and J shed 2 bases, with 13 bases lying between them. CDR3 size: 13 residues. The CDR3 loop reads CSVFFLPAYEQYF. The DNA of the CDR3 is TGCAGCGTTTTTTTCCTCCCCGCCTACGAGCAGTACTTC.

This clone was found a few times. The chain links TRBV21-1 to TRBJ2-1. TRBV21-1 is listed as a pseudogene. The CDR3 runs to 16 residues. CDR3 residues: CASSKRGGRWGNEQFF. DNA for the CDR3: TGTGCCAGCAGCAAAAGGGGCGGGCGGTGGGGCAATGAGCAGTTCTTC.

About this clone itself: Its ends do not fully match the called genes, so a read error is possible. The chain carries TRBV7-7 and TRBJ1-5; the D is unclear. CDR3 size: 13 residues. The V gene's germline CDR1 is SSHAT and CDR2 FNYEAQ (reference sequence). The CDR3 sequence: CASSERVGQPQHF. CDR3 DNA: TGTGCTAGCAGTGAGAGGGTGGGCCAGCCCCAGCATTTT.

This chain uses TRBV2 with TRBJ2-3; the match to TRBD2 covers 14 bases. The CDR3 is 16 residues long. V was clipped by 8 bases and J by 5 bases; unmatched bases: 9. Germline CDR1 SNHLY, CDR2 FYNNEI. As DNA, the CDR3 is TGTGCCAGCGGAGGACTAGCGGGGGGAATGGGAGATACGCAGTATTTT. Protein product: CASGGLAGGMGDTQYF.

This chain connects TRBV9 to TRBJ2-1; D perhaps matches TRBD2 (5 bases). The ends were cut back, 0 bases at V and 0 bases at J, with 16 bases in the middle. This CDR3 comprises 18 residues. Germline CDR1 SGDLS, CDR2 YYNGEE. The DNA for the CDR3 is TGTGCCAGCAGCGTAGACCCTCTCGAGCGGAGCTCCTACAATGAGCAGTTCTTC. This encodes CASSVDPLERSSYNEQFF.

The J gene is TRBJ1-2, the V gene TRBV10-1; 11 nucleotides agree with TRBD1. The V segment lost 8 bases and the J segment 9 bases; nucleotides outside the gene matches: 8. Germline-derived CDR1 and CDR2 are WNHNN and SYGVQD (reference sequence). The CDR3 is 13 amino acids. CDR3 residues: CASLGQGAECYTF. In nucleotides, the CDR3 is TGCGCCAGCCTAGGACAGGGGGCGGAGTGCTACACCTTC.

The chain links TRBV6-5 to TRBJ1-4; D gene ambiguous. CDR3 length: 15 amino acids. Trimming cost V 2 bases and J 8 bases, with 15 bases left between them. Per germline, CDR1 MNHEY and CDR2 SVGAGI. The DNA for the CDR3 is TGTGCCAGCAGTTACCAGGAAGAGACACCCGAAAAACTGTTTTTT. It encodes CASSYQEETPEKLFF.

CDR3 residues: CASGPGHHLQETQYF. The CDR3 region has the DNA TGTGCTAGTGGTCCTGGACACCATCTACAAGAGACCCAGTACTTC. The V and J genes are TRBV12-5 and TRBJ2-5, with a tentative D call TRBD1 (5 bases). Per germline, CDR1 LGHNT and CDR2 FRNRAP. Trimming pared 5 bases from V and 2 bases from J, leaving 15 bases between. The CDR3 runs to 15 residues.

The V and J genes are TRBV11-3 and TRBJ2-2, with 9 bases that match TRBD2. CDR1 is SGHNT and CDR2 is YENEEA in the germline V gene. CDR3 length equals 15 residues. V lost 5 bases and J lost 5; bases outside the gene matches: 6. The CDR3 nucleotides read TGTGCCAGCAGCCCCGGCGGGGGGGGTACCGGGGAGCTGTTTTTT. Protein: CASSPGGGGTGELFF.

The chain has TRBV4-1 and TRBJ1-3; a weak D match, TRBD1 (5 bases). The CDR3 loop spans 15 amino acids. Germline V gene sequence: CDR1 MGHRA, CDR2 YSYEKL. Trimming pared 1 base from V and 3 bases from J, leaving 10 bases between. CDR3 bases: TGCGCCAGCAGCCAAGGTGTGGGGGTTGGAAACACCATATATTTT. Translation: CASSQGVGVGNTIYF.

This clone appeared a single time. The chain links TRBV6-4 to TRBJ2-5; TRBD2 aligns across 8 bases. The trim removed 3 bases at V and 4 bases at J, leaving 7 bases unmatched. The CDR3 runs to 15 residues. CDR1 is MRHNA, CDR2 SNTAGT, per germline. In DNA form, the CDR3 reads TGTGCCAGCAGTGAATACGGGGGGGCCGGAGAGACCCAGTACTTC. As protein: CASSEYGGAGETQYF.

The chain couples TRBV19 to TRBJ2-5; 8 bases agree with TRBD1. Losses at the gene ends were 5 bases for V and 1 base for J; bases not matched to a gene: 6. This CDR3 comprises 15 residues. CDR1 and CDR2 from the germline V gene are LNHDA and SQIVND (reference sequence). CDR3 loop: CASSVTGGVQETQYF. CDR3 sequence (DNA): TGTGCCAGTAGTGTCACAGGGGGAGTCCAAGAGACCCAGTACTTC.

The chain couples TRBV6-4 to TRBJ2-7, with D possibly being TRBD2 (6 bases). Deletions cut 4 bases from V and 0 bases from J, with 10 bases between. CDR1 is MRHNA, CDR2 SNTAGT, per germline. The CDR3 has 14 amino acids. DNA for the CDR3: TGTGCCAGCAGTGCGGGAGACGGCTCCTACGAGCAGTACTTC. This encodes CASSAGDGSYEQYF.

The count of this clone is one. The chain is built from TRBV11-1 and TRBJ2-5; 9 bases map to TRBD2. The DNA end is a closer match to TRBJ2-7, so the J assignment may be wrong. CDR1 is SGHAT and CDR2 is FQDESV in the germline V gene (reference sequence). CDR3 length: 14 residues. The CDR3 is CASSARGGLLEQYF. DNA for the CDR3: TGTGCCAGCAGCGCGCGGGGGGGACTTCTCGAGCAGTACTTC.

This clone appeared a few times. The chain couples TRBV6-5 to TRBJ2-3; D is ambiguous. The CDR3 covers 14 residues. Germline lookup yields CDR1 MNHEY and CDR2 SVGAGI. Trimming left V 6 bases short and J 0 bases short, with 10 bases between. The CDR3 sequence is CASSRTSSTDTQYF. The CDR3 nucleotides are TGTGCCAGCAGCAGGACCTCGAGCACAGATACGCAGTATTTT.

The chain uses TRBV5-1 and TRBJ2-1; the D is unclear. Germline CDR1 reads SGHRS; CDR2 reads YFSETQ. This CDR3 comprises 15 residues. The V and J ends lost 1 base and 2 bases respectively, with 10 bases between them. CDR3 in amino acids: CASSLSPGTYNEQFF. The CDR3, as DNA: TGCGCCAGCAGCTTGTCGCCGGGCACCTACAATGAGCAGTTCTTC.

The V call is TRBV5-8, the J call TRBJ1-1, with D unresolved. V was shortened by 3 bases and J by 4 bases, with 10 bases between the two germline ends. Germline CDR1 SGHTS, CDR2 YDEGEE. The CDR3 is 13 amino acids. The CDR3 sequence: CASSWARGTEAFF. CDR3 DNA sequence: TGTGCCAGCAGCTGGGCCCGGGGCACTGAAGCTTTCTTT. The full variable domain, completed using reference TRBV5-8 and TRBJ1-1, is EAGVTQSPTHLIKTRGQQATLRCSPISGHTSVYWYQQALGLGLQFLLWYDEGEERNRGNFPPRFSGRQFPNYSSELNVNALELEDSALYLCASSWARGTEAFFGQGTRLTVV.